What follows are 26 T cell receptor beta chains derived from one specimen sequenced in a study of Ad26.COV2.S vaccination and SARS-CoV-2 variants. Repertoires were generated with immunoSEQ multiplex PCR, while TCRdb's copy carries only in-frame clones and drops some. The sample comprises more than 300,000 clones, approximately 90% of which are singletons, and 5% rests with the top ten. This sample's treatment: some 20 received Ad26.COV2.S at low or high dose, single or two shots; roughly five received placebo; per-sample allocation not given. Specimens were obtained on day 63 following the first vaccine or placebo injection. The sample in question was peripheral blood, obtained in a trial of Ad26.COV2.S vaccine versus placebo. These receptor sequences come from a person aged 18-65 years who received the Ad26.COV2.S COVID-19 vaccine or a placebo.

CDR3 sequence (DNA): TGTGCCAGTAGGACGGACTGGGAAGCCACAGATACGCAGTATTTT. Its translation: CASRTDWEATDTQYF. The chain combines TRBV19 with TRBJ2-3; D perhaps matches TRBD2 (5 bases). In germline, CDR1 is LNHDA, CDR2 SQIVND (reference sequence). The V end was cut by 6 bases, the J end by 2 bases, with 15 bases between. The CDR3 has 15 amino acids.

The CDR3 region is CASTMRGDTEAFF. The CDR3 bases are TGTGCCAGTACAATGAGGGGTGACACTGAAGCTTTCTTT. This chain connects TRBV19 to TRBJ1-1; a possible D gene is TRBD1 (5 bases). CDR3 length: 13 amino acids. Germline CDR1 reads LNHDA; CDR2 reads SQIVND (reference sequence). V lost 7 bases and J 3 bases, leaving 12 bases between the germline ends.

This clone was detected only once. The chain has TRBV5-1 and TRBJ2-1, with 12 positions matching TRBD2. The CDR3 is 16 residues long. The V segment lost 2 bases and the J segment 3 bases; nucleotides outside the gene matches: 3. Germline assignment: CDR1 SGHRS and CDR2 YFSETQ. The CDR3 bases are TGCGCCAGCAGCTTTACTAGCGGGGGGAACTACAATGAGCAGTTCTTC. This translates into CASSFTSGGNYNEQFF.

The rearrangement joins TRBV19 to TRBJ1-5; 7 bases fit TRBD1. The CDR3 length is 15 residues. J lost 6 bases, V lost 5 bases, and 10 bases had no gene match. CDR1 LNHDA and CDR2 SQIVND come from the germline V gene (reference sequence). The CDR3 loop reads CASSLRTGGRQPQHF. Written as DNA, the CDR3 is TGTGCCAGTAGTTTAAGGACAGGAGGTCGTCAGCCCCAGCATTTT.

The chain uses TRBV5-1 and TRBJ1-6; D is perhaps TRBD1 (6 bases). The CDR3 length is 17 residues. Deletions cut 4 bases from V and 1 base from J, with 15 bases between. Germline-derived CDR1 and CDR2 are SGHRS and YFSETQ. For the CDR3, the DNA is TGCGCCAGCAGCCGACAGGCTAGCGCGTCCTATAATTCACCCCTCCACTTT. Translation: CASSRQASASYNSPLHF.

The chain has TRBV29-1 and TRBJ2-1; 7 nucleotides match TRBD2. The CDR3 sequence is 13 residues long. V gave up 2 bases and J gave up 6 bases; unmatched junction bases: 4. Germline values: CDR1 SQVTM, CDR2 ANQGSEA. The CDR3 sequence is CSVERGVGNEQFF. The CDR3 coding sequence is TGCAGCGTTGAACGGGGGGTAGGCAATGAGCAGTTCTTC.

This clone was seen a few times. This chain uses TRBV3-1 (or the pseudogene TRBV3-2) with TRBJ2-2; D might be TRBD1 or TRBD2, each matching 5 bases. Trimming shortened V by 4 bases and J by 0 bases, and 15 bases separated the two germline ends. Germline V gene lookup returns CDR1 LGHDT and CDR2 YNNKEL (reference sequence). The CDR3 length is 17 residues. The CDR3: CASSPFPGRANTGELFF. The CDR3 DNA follows: TGTGCCAGCAGCCCATTTCCAGGGAGAGCGAACACCGGGGAGCTGTTTTTT.

The count of this clone is one. V is TRBV6-6 and J is TRBJ2-1; possible D gene TRBD1, 6 bases. The CDR3 consists of 14 residues. CDR1 MNHNY and CDR2 SVGAGI come from the germline V gene (reference sequence). The germline V and J ends were trimmed by 4 bases and 3 bases, with 10 bases remaining between them. CDR3 loop: CASSSQGLYNEQFF. The CDR3 nucleotides read TGTGCCAGCAGTTCACAGGGTCTCTACAATGAGCAGTTCTTC.

The chain has TRBV4-2 and TRBJ2-3; 7 bases align to TRBD2. Germline values: CDR1 LGHNA, CDR2 YNFKEQ. Unmatched junction bases numbered 4, after V lost 0 bases and J lost 1 base. The CDR3 runs 16 residues. The CDR3 reads CASSQELAVGTDTQYF. The CDR3 DNA follows: TGTGCCAGCAGCCAAGAGCTAGCGGTGGGCACAGATACGCAGTATTTT.

The V and J genes are TRBV7-2 and TRBJ2-5; D ambiguous. The germline V gene encodes CDR1 SGHTA and CDR2 FQGNSA. This CDR3 has 14 amino acids. Between the trimmed V and J ends, which lost 2 bases and 4 bases, there was a span of 11 bases. The CDR3, as DNA: TGTGCCAGCAGCTTATCAACGGAAGTAGAGACCCAGTACTTC. It specifies CASSLSTEVETQYF. The full variable domain, its missing parts supplied by reference TRBV7-2 and TRBJ2-5, is GAGVSQSPSNKVTEKGKDVELRCDPISGHTALYWYRQSLGQGLEFLIYFQGNSAPDKSGLPSDRFSAERTGGSVSTLTIQRTQQEDSAVYLCASSLSTEVETQYFGPGTRLLVL.

This sequence joins TRBV27 and TRBJ2-6; D is undetermined. CDR1 is MNHEY, CDR2 SMNVEV, per germline (reference sequence). The ends were cut back, 3 bases at V and 1 base at J, with 7 bases in the middle. There are 15 residues in the CDR3. CDR3 DNA: TGTGCCAGCAGTTTTGGGCTGTCTGGGGCCAACGTCCTGACTTTC. It is translated as CASSFGLSGANVLTF.

The J gene is TRBJ2-1, the V gene TRBV6-5, with a possible D match to TRBD2 (6 bases). Per the germline V gene, CDR1 is MNHEY and CDR2 is SVGAGI. Between the trimmed V and J ends, which lost 4 bases and 10 bases, there was a span of 17 bases. This CDR3 region has 14 residues. CDR3 nucleotide sequence: TGTGCCAGCAGTTCACGGGACTCCAAGGAGGAGCAGTTCTTC. Translation: CASSSRDSKEEQFF.

The chain has TRBV24-1 and TRBJ2-1; the match to TRBD2 covers 9 bases. Trimming removed 3 bases from V and 6 bases from J; junction bases left unmatched: 5. The germline V gene has CDR1 KGHDR and CDR2 SFDVKD. The CDR3 contains 15 residues. CDR3 residues: CATSDGLAGLNEQFF. As DNA, the CDR3 is TGTGCCACCAGTGATGGGCTAGCGGGACTCAATGAGCAGTTCTTC.

The V gene is TRBV24-1, the J gene TRBJ2-2, with D possibly being TRBD2 (7 bases). Trimming took 3 bases from V and 2 from J, leaving 15 bases between them. CDR3 length: 17 amino acids. Germline V gene sequence: CDR1 KGHDR, CDR2 SFDVKD. This chain's CDR3 is CATSDPGGGGNTGELFF. CDR3 nucleotides: TGTGCCACCAGTGATCCCGGCGGCGGGGGCAACACCGGGGAGCTGTTTTTT.

This chain links TRBV6-2 or TRBV6-3 with TRBJ2-7; either TRBD1 or TRBD2 may fit D (5 bases each). Trimming cost V 4 bases and J 7 bases, with 26 bases left between them. Germline CDR1 reads MNHEY; CDR2 reads SVGEGT. The CDR3 contains 17 residues. DNA of the CDR3: TGTGCCAGCAGTTCACACTGGCCGGGACCCACAGCTTGTGAGCAGTACTTC. This sequence encodes CASSSHWPGPTACEQYF.

The gene calls are TRBV5-6 and TRBJ1-1; no reliable D call. Trimming took off 1 base at V and 4 bases at J, with 11 bases between the two ends. The CDR3 extends over 14 amino acids. Germline-derived CDR1 and CDR2 are SGHDT and YYEEEE. The chain's CDR3 is CASSLRVSRTEAFF. The CDR3 DNA reads TGTGCCAGCAGCTTGAGGGTTAGTCGCACTGAAGCTTTCTTT. Based on the CDR3 plus reference TRBV5-6 and TRBJ1-1, the full variable domain is DAGVTQSPTHLIKTRGQQVTLRCSPKSGHDTVSWYQQALGQGPQFIFQYYEEEERQRGNFPDRFSGHQFPNYSSELNVNALLLGDSALYLCASSLRVSRTEAFFGQGTRLTVV.

The chain is built from TRBV7-3 and TRBJ1-1; 11 bases agree with TRBD1. Germline loops: CDR1 SGHTA, CDR2 FQGTGA. This CDR3 comprises 15 residues. Unmatched junction bases numbered 3, after V lost 5 bases and J lost 1 base. The DNA of the CDR3 is TGTGCCAGCAGCCCAGGGACAGGGGGGAACACTGAAGCTTTCTTT. It encodes CASSPGTGGNTEAFF.

This CDR3 is CASSLEGTENTEAFF. The CDR3 bases are TGCGCCAGCAGCTTGGAGGGGACGGAGAACACTGAAGCTTTCTTT. J is TRBJ1-1 and V is TRBV5-1, with D tentatively TRBD1 (5 bases). Germline lookup yields CDR1 SGHRS and CDR2 YFSETQ. CDR3 length: 15 residues. The V end lost 0 bases, the J end lost 1 base, and 10 bases lay between the germline ends.

The V gene is TRBV7-2, the J gene TRBJ1-2; 8 nucleotides align to TRBD1. Trimming at V came to 2 bases and at J to 0 bases, leaving 2 bases not matched to a gene. CDR1 is SGHTA and CDR2 is FQGNSA in the germline V gene. There are 15 residues in the CDR3. The CDR3 bases are TGTGCCAGCAGCTTATGGACAGGGCCTAACTATGGCTACACCTTC. This gives the protein CASSLWTGPNYGYTF.

This chain connects TRBV15 to TRBJ1-1; D is ambiguous. From germline, CDR1 is LNHNV and CDR2 YYDKDF (reference sequence). The V gene lost 0 bases and the J gene lost 7 bases, with 6 bases spanning the gap. This CDR3 contains 12 residues. In nucleotides, the CDR3 is TGTGCCACCAGCAGAGATCTGGGTGAAGCTTTCTTT. This sequence encodes CATSRDLGEAFF. The full variable domain, its missing parts supplied by reference TRBV15 and TRBJ1-1, is DAMVIQNPRYQVTQFGKPVTLSCSQTLNHNVMYWYQQKSSQAPKLLFHYYDKDFNNEADTPDNFQSRRPNTSFCFLDIRSPGLGDTAMYLCATSRDLGEAFFGQGTRLTVV.

The rearrangement uses TRBV19 and TRBJ2-2, with D unclear. The CDR3 length is 14 residues. Looked up from germline, CDR1 is LNHDA and CDR2 is SQIVND (reference sequence). V gave up 4 bases and J gave up 3 bases, with 9 bases separating them. The CDR3 DNA reads TGTGCCAGTAGTACGTCTGGGGACACCGGGGAGCTGTTTTTT. It specifies CASSTSGDTGELFF.

This chain links TRBV6-2 or TRBV6-3 with TRBJ1-5; D is unclear. The germline V gene encodes CDR1 MNHEY and CDR2 SVGEGT. The CDR3 length is 14 residues. Trimming left V 2 bases short and J 0 bases short, with 5 bases between. For the CDR3, the DNA is TGTGCCAGCAGTTACAGCTATAGCAATCAGCCCCAGCATTTT. The encoded protein is CASSYSYSNQPQHF.

This clone was found once. The chain uses TRBV19 and TRBJ1-5; TRBD1 agrees at 9 bases. The germline CDR1 and CDR2 sequences are LNHDA and SQIVND (reference sequence). CDR3 length equals 16 residues. With 6 bases clipped from V and 5 bases from J, the junction kept 11 bases outside the gene matches. The CDR3 DNA is TGTGCCAGTAGCACGGACAGGGGAGAAGGACATCAGCCCCAGCATTTT. Its protein is CASSTDRGEGHQPQHF.

The gene calls are TRBV7-8 and TRBJ2-7; the D is unclear. The V gene lost 4 bases and the J gene lost 1 base, with 11 bases spanning the gap. Germline loops: CDR1 SGHVS, CDR2 FQNEAQ. The CDR3 loop spans 14 amino acids. The CDR3 loop reads CASSSMTSSYEQYF. For the CDR3, the DNA is TGTGCCAGCAGCTCCATGACCAGTTCCTACGAGCAGTACTTC.

To note about this clone: Additional DNA sequences in this sample encode the identical CDR3. The chain is built from TRBV7-3 and TRBJ1-1, with a weak D call TRBD1 (5 bases). Germline V lookup: CDR1 SGHTA, CDR2 FQGTGA. The V end lost 2 bases, the J end lost 2 bases, and 6 bases lay between the germline ends. The CDR3 is 13 residues long. The CDR3 reads CASSLDRNTEAFF. The CDR3 bases are TGTGCCAGCAGCTTAGACAGAAACACTGAAGCTTTCTTT. Looking up the rest from reference TRBV7-3 and TRBJ1-1 gives the full variable domain: GAGVSQTPSNKVTEKGKYVELRCDPISGHTALYWYRQSLGQGPEFLIYFQGTGAADDSGLPNDRFFAVRPEGSVSTLKIQRTERGDSAVYLCASSLDRNTEAFFGQGTRLTVV.

The chain couples TRBV9 to TRBJ1-2; tentative D call: TRBD1 (5 bases). V lost 4 bases and J lost 8, with 18 bases in between. The CDR3 covers 14 residues. Germline-derived CDR1 and CDR2 are SGDLS and YYNGEE. CDR3 amino acids: CASSRGEGMMGYTF. The CDR3 DNA is TGTGCCAGCAGCCGGGGGGAGGGGATGATGGGCTACACCTTC.